Below, one T cell receptor beta chain is given with its context. The entry originates in a study of blood T cell repertoires in COVID-19. Background on the study: Researchers got acute and convalescent COVID-19 samples from the United States, Italy and Spain. T cells, B-cell-depleted T cells, or PBMCs supplied cDNA or gDNA.

Original data processing: Reference gene primer amplification gave nucleated cell count estimates. Clones were read by immunoSEQ multiplex PCR, and TCRdb kept only the in-frame ones, dropping some. That table furnishes V, J and clone size, whereas the DNA furnished D and trimming. The repertoire holds hundreds of thousands of clones, approximately 86% seen once, with roughly 14% in the top ten. After removal of 1 base from V and 7 bases from J, the junction contained 0 bases not matched to a gene. Germline CDR1 reads GTSNPN; CDR2 reads SVGIG (reference sequence). The CDR3 extends over 11 amino acids. Patients from Seattle were sampled longitudinally, starting during active infection.

The clonotype originates from a woman aged 70-85 years with COVID-19, enrolled during active disease. The rearrangement joins TRBV30 to TRBJ1-1, with TRBD1 identical over 7 bases. The sample comprised peripheral blood. The CDR3 spells CAWSGTGEAFF. DNA for the CDR3: TGTGCCTGGAGTGGGACAGGTGAAGCTTTCTTT. Together with reference TRBV30 and TRBJ1-1, the CDR3 gives the full variable domain: SQTIHQWPATLVQPVGSPLSLECTVEGTSNPNLYWYRQAAGRGLQLLFYSVGIGQISSEVPQNLSASRPQDRQFILSSKKLLLSDSGFYLCAWSGTGEAFFGQGTRLTVV.